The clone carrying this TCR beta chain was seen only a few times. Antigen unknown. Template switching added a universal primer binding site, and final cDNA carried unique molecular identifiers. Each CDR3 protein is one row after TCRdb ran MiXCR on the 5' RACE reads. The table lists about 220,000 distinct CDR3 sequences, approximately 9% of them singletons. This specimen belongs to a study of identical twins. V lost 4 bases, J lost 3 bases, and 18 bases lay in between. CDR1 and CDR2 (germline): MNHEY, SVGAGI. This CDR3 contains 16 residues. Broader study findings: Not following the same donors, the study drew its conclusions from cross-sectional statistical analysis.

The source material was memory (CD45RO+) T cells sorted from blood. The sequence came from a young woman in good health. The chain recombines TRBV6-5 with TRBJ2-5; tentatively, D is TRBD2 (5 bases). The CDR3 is CASSFLGQRIEETQYF. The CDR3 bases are TGTGCCAGCAGTTTCCTCGGTCAGCGGATAGAAGAGACCCAGTACTTC.